This T cell receptor (beta chain) is from a study of shared clonotypes between healthy human individuals. A single count supports this clone. The CDR3 is made up of 12 amino acids. Trimming pared 7 bases from V and 8 bases from J, leaving 12 bases between. Germline assignment: CDR1 MDHEN and CDR2 SYDVKM. Method: immunoSEQ multiplex PCR; TCRdb's copy keeps in-frame clones and lacks some. The table includes hundreds of thousands of clones, roughly 95% detected once. The chain couples TRBV28 to TRBJ2-1; the D is unclear. Sequencing was carried out using naive CD4+ T cells sorted from blood. Subset denoted: CD45RA+ positively selected. The receptor's source is a woman in her twenties or thirties in good health. The CDR3 spells CASTLDWDEQFF. The CDR3 DNA sequence: TGTGCCAGCACTCTAGACTGGGATGAGCAGTTCTTC.